These 20 T cell receptor beta chains share one sample of origin, sequenced in a study of technical replicates of blood from a few donors. Measured with immunoSEQ multiplex PCR; TCRdb has only the in-frame clones, and not every one. In the table there are 55,000 to 75,000 clones, roughly 91% of which are singletons. Sequenced sample: PBMCs. The receptor source for this set is a human donor in good health. Some clones in this sample may be carry-over from other donors' samples.

The chain combines TRBV29-1 with TRBJ2-3; TRBD2 matches at 7 bases. The germline V gene encodes CDR1 SQVTM and CDR2 ANQGSEA. V was clipped by 7 bases and J by 7 bases; unmatched bases: 14. CDR3 length: 14 amino acids. This chain's CDR3 is CSGGVASGTHTQYF. DNA for the CDR3: TGCAGCGGAGGGGTTGCTAGCGGCACCCATACGCAGTATTTT.

In nucleotides, the CDR3 is TGTGCCAGCAGCGCCACCCCGACAGGGGGCCGATCCTATAATTCACCCCTCCACTTT. Translating gives CASSATPTGGRSYNSPLHF. The chain carries TRBV9 and TRBJ1-6; TRBD1 aligns across 10 bases. The CDR3 totals 19 residues. The V and J ends lost 3 bases and 1 base, in that order; junction bases with no gene match: 10. Germline-derived CDR1 and CDR2 are SGDLS and YYNGEE. Based on the CDR3 plus reference TRBV9 and TRBJ1-6, the full variable domain is DSGVTQTPKHLITATGQRVTLRCSPRSGDLSVYWYQQSLDQGLQFLIQYYNGEERAKGNILERFSAQQFPDLHSELNLSSLELGDSALYFCASSATPTGGRSYNSPLHFGNGTRLTVT.

This clone has only one observation. The chain carries TRBV9 and TRBJ1-5; weak D call: TRBD1 (6 bases). The CDR3 is made up of 14 amino acids. V lost 4 bases and J lost 3, with 11 bases in between. CDR1 and CDR2 (germline): SGDLS, YYNGEE. The CDR3 is CASSPTGNNQPQHF. The DNA of the CDR3 is TGTGCCAGCAGCCCAACAGGGAACAATCAGCCCCAGCATTTT.

The chain has TRBV21-1 and TRBJ2-1; the table's D call of TRBD2 was not tested on the DNA. TRBV21-1 corresponds to a pseudogene. The CDR3 is 14 amino acids. DNA of the CDR3: TGTGCCAGCAGCAAAAACCCCCCGGACAATGAGCAGTTCTTC. As protein: CASSKNPPDNEQFF.

This sequence joins TRBV7-2 and TRBJ2-5; D possibly corresponds to TRBD1 (5 bases). V was trimmed by 2 bases and J by 1 base, leaving 11 bases between them. The CDR3 is made up of 15 amino acids. Germline loops: CDR1 SGHTA, CDR2 FQGNSA. The CDR3 DNA sequence: TGTGCCAGCAGCTTATTGGTTGGGGCCCAAGAGACCCAGTACTTC. This gives the protein CASSLLVGAQETQYF.

The chain couples TRBV7-6 to TRBJ2-3; tentatively, D is TRBD1 (5 bases). V dropped 3 bases and J dropped 1 base, with 11 bases sitting between them. The CDR3 has 15 residues. Germline V gene data show CDR1 as SGHVS and CDR2 as FNYEAQ. CDR3 in amino acids: CASSLGPRRTDTQYF. CDR3 nucleotides: TGTGCCAGCAGCTTGGGGCCTAGGCGCACAGATACGCAGTATTTT.

V gene TRBV19 combines with J gene TRBJ1-5; weak D call: TRBD1 (6 bases). V lost 3 bases to trimming and J lost 5 bases, with 20 bases between them. The CDR3 has 17 residues. CDR1 and CDR2 (germline): LNHDA, SQIVND (reference sequence). The DNA for the CDR3 is TGTGCCAGTAGTATTTGGGGCCCGTCAGGGGCCTATCAGCCCCAGCATTTT. Its translation is CASSIWGPSGAYQPQHF. The full variable domain, with the rest looked up from reference TRBV19 and TRBJ1-5, is DGGITQSPKYLFRKEGQNVTLSCEQNLNHDAMYWYRQDPGQGLRLIYYSQIVNDFQKGDIAEGYSVSREKKESFPLTVTSAQKNPTAFYLCASSIWGPSGAYQPQHFGDGTRLSIL.

This clone was observed once. At one of its ends the junction is not consistent with the germline gene, which may arise from a read error. The chain combines TRBV6-4 with TRBJ2-3, with 13 nucleotides matching TRBD2. The germline V gene encodes CDR1 MRHNA and CDR2 SNTAGT. CDR3 size: 17 residues. The CDR3 loop reads CATQGRLAGGTTDTQYF. The CDR3 DNA reads as TGCGCCACCCAGGGCCGACTAGCGGGAGGAACCACAGATACGCAGTATTTT.

This clone has only a few counts. The chain uses TRBV7-8 and TRBJ1-1, with D uncertain. This CDR3 spans 16 amino acids. Germline V gene data show CDR1 as SGHVS and CDR2 as FQNEAQ. V gave up 0 bases and J gave up 0 bases, with 11 bases separating them. CDR3 nucleotide sequence: TGTGCCAGCAGCTTAGCCCCACAGATGTTGAACACTGAAGCTTTCTTT. It yields the protein CASSLAPQMLNTEAFF.

CDR3 DNA: TGCGCCAGCAGCCAATCCCCAGGGACAGTCTTGATGGGGAGCAATCAGCCCCAGCATTTT. Its protein is CASSQSPGTVLMGSNQPQHF. The V gene is TRBV4-1, the J gene TRBJ1-5; TRBD1 matches at 7 bases. CDR1 and CDR2 from the germline V gene are MGHRA and YSYEKL. Trimming cost V 2 bases and J 1 base; bases outside gene matches: 17. This CDR3 is built from 20 residues.

The chain couples TRBV11-2 to TRBJ1-2, with D tentatively TRBD1 (5 bases). CDR1 SGHAT and CDR2 FQNNGV come from the germline V gene. V lost 5 bases to trimming and J lost 7 bases, with 17 bases between them. The CDR3 is 14 residues long. CDR3 bases: TGTGCCAGCAGCCCGAGAGGAGGGGAAAGTGGCTACACCTTC. Translated, it gives CASSPRGGESGYTF.

This clone was counted a single time. The rearrangement uses TRBV7-9 and TRBJ1-2; perhaps TRBD1 as D (5 bases). Between the trimmed V and J ends, which lost 5 bases and 4 bases, there was a span of 11 bases. The CDR3 covers 13 residues. From germline, CDR1 is SEHNR and CDR2 FQNEAQ (reference sequence). CDR3 in amino acids: CASSLQGGYGYTF. Here the CDR3 DNA reads TGTGCCAGCAGCCTTCAGGGTGGCTATGGCTACACCTTC.

V gene TRBV2 combines with J gene TRBJ2-4; D not resolved. The CDR3 spans 14 residues. Trimming left V 1 base short and J 9 bases short, with 13 bases between. The V gene's germline CDR1 is SNHLY and CDR2 FYNNEI. The CDR3: CASSEGVGAPIQYF. CDR3 bases: TGTGCCAGCAGTGAAGGAGTTGGAGCACCCATTCAGTACTTC.

The CDR3 DNA is TGCGCCAGCGGCCCCGGACAGGGCTACGAGCAGTACTTC. This translates into CASGPGQGYEQYF. V is TRBV5-1 and J is TRBJ2-7; 8 positions agree with TRBD1. The germline V gene has CDR1 SGHRS and CDR2 YFSETQ. The CDR3 spans 13 residues. V was pared by 7 bases and J by 3 bases, with 6 bases of the junction left unmatched.

The chain couples TRBV5-1 to TRBJ1-3; a weak D match, TRBD1 (5 bases). Germline loops: CDR1 SGHRS, CDR2 YFSETQ. The length of the CDR3 is 17 residues. The V end was cut by 2 bases, the J end by 0 bases, with 15 bases between. The CDR3 spells CASSLTDGGFSGNTIYF. The DNA of the CDR3 is TGCGCCAGCAGCTTAACGGACGGGGGATTCTCTGGAAACACCATATATTTT.

The sample holds one count of this clone. The V call is TRBV5-4, the J call TRBJ2-2, with D perhaps TRBD2 (6 bases). Germline V lookup: CDR1 SGHNT, CDR2 YYREEE (reference sequence). The CDR3 is 15 residues long. Trimming removed 4 bases from V and 7 bases from J, with 17 bases in between. CDR3 residues: CASSVTSNWVGELFF. CDR3 DNA sequence: TGTGCCAGCAGCGTCACTAGCAATTGGGTCGGGGAGCTGTTTTTT.

V and J are TRBV14 and TRBJ1-1, with a possible D match to TRBD1 (6 bases). Germline CDR1 and CDR2: SGHDN and FVKESK. This CDR3 is built from 16 residues. V gave up 5 bases and J gave up 2 bases, with 18 bases separating them. The CDR3 is CASSKIRIRGNTEAFF. The DNA of the CDR3 is TGTGCCAGCAGCAAAATCCGAATCAGGGGAAACACTGAAGCTTTCTTT.

The chain links TRBV28 to TRBJ2-5; 8 positions agree with TRBD2. V was pared by 8 bases and J by 4 bases, with 18 bases of the junction left unmatched. The CDR3 runs to 17 residues. Germline values: CDR1 MDHEN, CDR2 SYDVKM. The CDR3 sequence: CASLPTGTRPLAETQYF. DNA for the CDR3: TGTGCCAGCCTACCGACGGGGACTAGACCTCTGGCAGAGACCCAGTACTTC.

The rearrangement joins TRBV5-1 to TRBJ2-2; 12 nucleotides agree with TRBD1. The germline gives CDR1 SGHRS, CDR2 YFSETQ. V trimming: 1 base; J trimming: 7 bases; junction bases outside the gene matches: 8. The CDR3 has 17 residues. The CDR3 bases are TGCGCCAGCAGCTTGCGGGACAGGGGGCAGATCAGCGGGGAGCTGTTTTTT. Protein sequence: CASSLRDRGQISGELFF.

This rearrangement joins TRBV7-2 to TRBJ2-7, with TRBD1 as a possible D gene (6 bases). V dropped 4 bases and J dropped 2 bases, with 9 bases sitting between them. Germline V gene sequence: CDR1 SGHTA, CDR2 FQGNSA. The CDR3 loop spans 13 amino acids. Here the CDR3 DNA reads TGTGCCAGCAGCTCGGGACAACCCTACGAGCAGTACTTC. It is translated as CASSSGQPYEQYF.